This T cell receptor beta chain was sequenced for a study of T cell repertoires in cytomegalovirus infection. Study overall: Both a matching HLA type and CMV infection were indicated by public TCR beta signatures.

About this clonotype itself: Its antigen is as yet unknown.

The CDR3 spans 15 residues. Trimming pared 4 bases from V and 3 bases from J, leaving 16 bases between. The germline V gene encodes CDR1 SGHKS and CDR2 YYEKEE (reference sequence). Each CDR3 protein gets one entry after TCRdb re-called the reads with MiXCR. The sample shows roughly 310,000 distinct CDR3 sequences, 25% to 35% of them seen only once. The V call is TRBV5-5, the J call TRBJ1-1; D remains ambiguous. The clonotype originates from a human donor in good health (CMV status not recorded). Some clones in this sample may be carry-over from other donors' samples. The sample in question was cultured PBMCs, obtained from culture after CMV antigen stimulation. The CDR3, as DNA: TGTGCCAGCAGCCCCCCGACGGGGTTGGACACTGAAGCTTTCTTT. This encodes CASSPPTGLDTEAFF.